This record covers a single T cell receptor beta chain. Other DNA sequences in this sample translate to the same CDR3. Sequencing used immunoSEQ multiplex PCR; TCRdb keeps in-frame clones, though not all of them. The sample comprises 30,000 to 40,000 clones, 85% of which are singletons, and 13% to 15% rests with the top ten. This specimen belongs to a study of blood T cell repertoires in COVID-19. In the study overall: Some COVID-19 samples were acute and others convalescent; all came from the United States, Italy and Spain. PBMCs, B-cell-depleted T cells, or T cells provided the cDNA or gDNA that made up the material.

Trimming left V 4 bases short and J 1 base short, with 7 bases between. There are 12 residues in the CDR3. Germline V gene data show CDR1 as SQVTM and CDR2 as ANQGSEA. This clonotype originated in a human donor with acute or convalescent COVID-19. The donor label of this sample is uncertain. The rearrangement uses TRBV29-1 and TRBJ1-1, with D uncertain. Sequenced: peripheral blood. CDR3 in DNA: TGCAGCGTTGGTACCGGGAACACTGAAGCTTTCTTT. Translating it yields CSVGTGNTEAFF.